The 22 T cell receptor beta chains presented below share a single source sample, sequenced in a study of T cell changes during pregnancy in multiple sclerosis. Measured with immunoSEQ multiplex PCR; TCRdb has only the in-frame clones, and not every one. Of around 61,000 clones in the sample, approximately 90% were seen once. The source material was peripheral blood, sampled in the first trimester of pregnancy. These receptors originate from a female donor in good health, enrolled as a control in a pregnancy study.

The V call is TRBV27, the J call TRBJ1-1; 8 positions agree with TRBD1. V trimming: 7 bases; J trimming: 4 bases; junction bases outside the gene matches: 5. This CDR3 is built from 13 residues. Germline CDR1 reads MNHEY; CDR2 reads SMNVEV (reference sequence). CDR3 bases: TGTGCCAGCACTACAGGGGGGAGCACTGAAGCTTTCTTT. This sequence encodes CASTTGGSTEAFF.

This chain joins TRBV25-1 and TRBJ1-1; D perhaps matches TRBD1 (5 bases). The germline CDR1 and CDR2 sequences are MGHDK and SYGVNS. Trimming pared 7 bases from V and 1 base from J, leaving 10 bases between. The CDR3 loop spans 13 amino acids. Here the CDR3 DNA reads TGTGCCAGCAACCGTGGGGCGAACACTGAAGCTTTCTTT. Protein sequence: CASNRGANTEAFF.

This chain uses TRBV11-1 with TRBJ2-7; D might be TRBD2 (5 bases). CDR1 and CDR2 (germline): SGHAT, FQDESV (reference sequence). Trimming pared 3 bases from V and 4 bases from J, leaving 13 bases between. CDR3 length equals 14 residues. This CDR3 is CASSFSLGEYEQYF. CDR3 sequence (DNA): TGTGCCAGCAGCTTTTCTCTCGGGGAATACGAGCAGTACTTC.

This chain uses TRBV29-1 with TRBJ1-3, with 7 bases that match TRBD1. This CDR3 comprises 17 residues. Germline V CDR1 and CDR2: SQVTM, ANQGSEA. The V segment lost 0 bases and the J segment 0 bases; nucleotides outside the gene matches: 8. In DNA, the CDR3 is TGCAGCGTTGAAGATTGGGTGTCAGGGGGCTCTGGAAACACCATATATTTT. It translates to CSVEDWVSGGSGNTIYF.

The genes are TRBV7-6 and TRBJ2-3; TRBD2 agrees at 8 bases. In germline, CDR1 is SGHVS, CDR2 FNYEAQ. There are 17 residues in the CDR3. V shed 2 bases, J shed 4 bases, and the junction held 11 bases outside the gene matches. The CDR3 coding sequence is TGTGCCAGCAGCTTAAGTCTGTCGGGGGGGCCCTCAGATACGCAGTATTTT. Residues: CASSLSLSGGPSDTQYF. Based on the CDR3 plus reference TRBV7-6 and TRBJ2-3, the full variable domain is GAGVSQSPRYKVTKRGQDVALRCDPISGHVSLYWYRQALGQGPEFLTYFNYEAQQDKSGLPNDRFSAERPEGSISTLTIQRTEQRDSAMYRCASSLSLSGGPSDTQYFGPGTRLTVL.

J is TRBJ1-5 and V is TRBV5-8; TRBD1 matches at 10 bases. Germline V lookup: CDR1 SGHTS, CDR2 YDEGEE. This CDR3 region has 15 residues. Unmatched junction bases numbered 8, after V lost 5 bases and J lost 6 bases. The CDR3, as DNA: TGTGCCAGCAGGGGGACAGGGGTTTTGAGTCAGCCCCAGCATTTT. It codes for CASRGTGVLSQPQHF.

V and J are TRBV18 and TRBJ2-7; possibly TRBD1 for D (6 bases). This CDR3 region has 14 residues. Germline-derived CDR1 and CDR2 are KGHSH and LQKENI. V gave up 3 bases and J gave up 5 bases, with 14 bases separating them. The CDR3 protein is CASSPTTGANEQYF. The CDR3 coding sequence is TGTGCCAGCTCACCTACGACAGGCGCAAACGAGCAGTACTTC.

The genes are TRBV5-4 and TRBJ2-5; possible D gene TRBD2, 7 bases. Germline V lookup: CDR1 SGHNT, CDR2 YYREEE (reference sequence). V dropped 2 bases and J dropped 4 bases, with 18 bases sitting between them. The CDR3 is made up of 16 amino acids. CDR3 nucleotide sequence: TGTGCCAGCAGCTTAGGGGGGGGGTCTGTGCGAGAGACCCAGTACTTC. This translates into CASSLGGGSVRETQYF.

The chain employs TRBV7-2 and TRBJ2-7; possibly TRBD2 for D (7 bases). Looked up from germline, CDR1 is SGHTA and CDR2 is FQGNSA. The CDR3 consists of 15 residues. V was cut by 1 base and J by 4 bases, with 14 bases left in between. The CDR3: CASSLDRGGSYEQYF. The CDR3 region has the DNA TGTGCCAGCAGCTTAGATAGGGGGGGGAGTTACGAGCAGTACTTC.

CDR3 loop: CASSRQGAHPGLFF. For the CDR3, the DNA is TGTGCCAGCAGCCGACAGGGGGCCCACCCAGGGCTGTTTTTT. V and J are TRBV7-2 and TRBJ1-4; TRBD1 aligns across 10 bases. The CDR3 is made up of 14 amino acids. Germline V gives CDR1 SGHTA, CDR2 FQGNSA. The V and J ends lost 5 bases and 14 bases, in that order; junction bases with no gene match: 11.

This chain joins TRBV10-1 and TRBJ1-3, with 7 bases matching TRBD1. The CDR3 contains 17 residues. The germline V gene has CDR1 WNHNN and CDR2 SYGVQD (reference sequence). The V segment lost 3 bases and the J segment 0 bases; nucleotides outside the gene matches: 8. The CDR3 reads CASSEESRDSSGNTIYF. The CDR3 coding sequence is TGCGCCAGCAGTGAAGAATCACGGGACAGCTCTGGAAACACCATATATTTT.

The chain employs TRBV27 and TRBJ1-2, with TRBD1 matching 7 bases. The junction had 11 bases not matched to a gene; V was cut back by 5 bases and J by 8 bases. The CDR3 loop spans 14 amino acids. Germline V CDR1 and CDR2: MNHEY, SMNVEV (reference sequence). The CDR3 protein is CASSTTDRLGGYTF. CDR3 bases: TGTGCCAGCAGTACAACGGACAGGCTGGGAGGCTACACCTTC.

J is TRBJ2-5 and V is TRBV19; the D gene is possibly TRBD1 (6 bases). CDR3 length: 12 residues. CDR1 and CDR2 from the germline V gene are LNHDA and SQIVND (reference sequence). Trimming shortened V by 7 bases and J by 8 bases, and 14 bases separated the two germline ends. The CDR3 region is CASTPSRGTQYF. The CDR3 coding sequence is TGTGCCAGTACTCCTTCCAGGGGAACCCAGTACTTC.

The chain employs TRBV19 and TRBJ2-7; TRBD2 matches 7 bases. The length of the CDR3 is 15 residues. Germline V CDR1 and CDR2: LNHDA, SQIVND (reference sequence). The J segment lost 5 bases and the V segment lost 5 bases, leaving 12 bases of the junction unmatched. In DNA, the CDR3 is TGTGCCAGTAGTGACCTCTTGCGGGGGTTGGACGAGCAGTACTTC. It is translated as CASSDLLRGLDEQYF.

At least ten counts were recorded for this clone. This rearrangement joins TRBV5-4 to TRBJ1-6; TRBD1 matches 7 bases. Germline V gene sequence: CDR1 SGHNT, CDR2 YYREEE (reference sequence). Losses at the gene ends were 4 bases for V and 6 bases for J; bases not matched to a gene: 7. This CDR3 has 15 amino acids. The CDR3 coding sequence is TGTGCCAGCAGCGTTGACAGGGCCTCTAATTCACCCCTCCACTTT. Translating gives CASSVDRASNSPLHF.

Regarding this clone: A junction boundary mismatches the germline segment, possibly from a read error. The gene calls are TRBV6-5 and TRBJ1-5, with 8 bases aligning to TRBD1. Germline loops: CDR1 MNHEY, CDR2 SVGAGI. CDR3 length: 13 residues. The CDR3 DNA follows: TGTGCCAGCAGTTCAGGGGGCAACCAGCCCCAGCATTTT. The encoded protein is CASSSGGNQPQHF.

V is TRBV7-2 and J is TRBJ2-7; 8 bases map to TRBD2. This CDR3 spans 16 amino acids. From germline, CDR1 is SGHTA and CDR2 FQGNSA. Trimming removed 1 base from V and 2 bases from J; junction bases left unmatched: 7. Written as DNA, the CDR3 is TGTGCCAGCAGCTTAGGTGGAGCGGGGGCTACCTACGAGCAGTACTTC. The encoded protein is CASSLGGAGATYEQYF.

The genes are TRBV2 and TRBJ1-1, with D maybe TRBD1 (6 bases). Trimming shortened V by 3 bases and J by 5 bases, and 13 bases separated the two germline ends. The CDR3 covers 14 residues. CDR1 SNHLY and CDR2 FYNNEI come from the germline V gene. The CDR3 nucleotides read TGTGCCAGCAGTGAGGTACGGGGGGCAACTGAAGCTTTCTTT. It translates to CASSEVRGATEAFF.

The chain uses TRBV11-2 and TRBJ2-1, with TRBD1 matching 8 bases. With V trimmed by 0 bases and J by 4 bases, 2 bases remained unmatched. The CDR3 sequence is 15 residues long. Per germline, CDR1 SGHAT and CDR2 FQNNGV. This CDR3 reads CASSLDRGRYNEQFF. CDR3 coding DNA: TGTGCCAGCAGCTTAGACAGGGGGCGATACAATGAGCAGTTCTTC.

The chain is built from TRBV6-1 and TRBJ2-5, with 8 nucleotides matching TRBD2. CDR1 and CDR2 (germline): MNHNS, SASEGT. The V segment lost 1 base and the J segment 5 bases; nucleotides outside the gene matches: 9. The CDR3 is 16 amino acids. The CDR3 region is CASSEGWASGYETQYF. CDR3 coding DNA: TGTGCCAGCAGTGAAGGTTGGGCTAGCGGGTACGAGACCCAGTACTTC.

This sequence joins TRBV19 and TRBJ2-2; 9 bases align to TRBD2. Looked up from germline, CDR1 is LNHDA and CDR2 is SQIVND (reference sequence). The CDR3 covers 15 residues. V was clipped by 3 bases and J by 7 bases; unmatched bases: 6. The CDR3, as DNA: TGTGCCAGTAGTATCGGAGGACTAGCGATCGGGGAGCTGTTTTTT. It encodes CASSIGGLAIGELFF.

The rearrangement joins TRBV5-5 to TRBJ2-7; D call uncertain. Between the trimmed V and J ends, which lost 0 bases and 1 base, there was a span of 8 bases. Germline V gene lookup returns CDR1 SGHKS and CDR2 YYEKEE (reference sequence). This CDR3 spans 14 amino acids. CDR3 nucleotides: TGTGCCAGCAGCTTGGTGCGTATTTCCTACGAGCAGTACTTC. Protein: CASSLVRISYEQYF.